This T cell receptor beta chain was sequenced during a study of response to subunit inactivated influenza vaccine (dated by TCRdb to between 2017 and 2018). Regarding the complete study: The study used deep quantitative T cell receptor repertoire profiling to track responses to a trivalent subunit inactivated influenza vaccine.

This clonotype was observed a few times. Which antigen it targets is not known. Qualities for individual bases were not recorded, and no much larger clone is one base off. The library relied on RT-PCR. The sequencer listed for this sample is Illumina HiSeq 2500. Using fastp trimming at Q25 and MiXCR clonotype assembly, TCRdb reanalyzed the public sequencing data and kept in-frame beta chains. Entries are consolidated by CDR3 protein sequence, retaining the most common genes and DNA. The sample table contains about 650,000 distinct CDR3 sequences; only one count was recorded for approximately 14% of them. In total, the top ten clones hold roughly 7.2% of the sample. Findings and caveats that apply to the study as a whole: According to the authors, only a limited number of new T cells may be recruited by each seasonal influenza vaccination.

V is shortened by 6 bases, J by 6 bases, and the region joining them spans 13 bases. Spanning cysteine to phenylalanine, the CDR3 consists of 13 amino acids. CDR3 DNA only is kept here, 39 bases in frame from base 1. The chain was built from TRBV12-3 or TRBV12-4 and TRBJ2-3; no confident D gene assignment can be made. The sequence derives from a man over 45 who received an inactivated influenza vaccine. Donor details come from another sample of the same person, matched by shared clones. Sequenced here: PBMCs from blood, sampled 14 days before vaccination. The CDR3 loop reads CASSDTPGDTQYF. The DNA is TGTGCCAGCAGCGACACTCCCGGGGATACGCAGTATTTT.